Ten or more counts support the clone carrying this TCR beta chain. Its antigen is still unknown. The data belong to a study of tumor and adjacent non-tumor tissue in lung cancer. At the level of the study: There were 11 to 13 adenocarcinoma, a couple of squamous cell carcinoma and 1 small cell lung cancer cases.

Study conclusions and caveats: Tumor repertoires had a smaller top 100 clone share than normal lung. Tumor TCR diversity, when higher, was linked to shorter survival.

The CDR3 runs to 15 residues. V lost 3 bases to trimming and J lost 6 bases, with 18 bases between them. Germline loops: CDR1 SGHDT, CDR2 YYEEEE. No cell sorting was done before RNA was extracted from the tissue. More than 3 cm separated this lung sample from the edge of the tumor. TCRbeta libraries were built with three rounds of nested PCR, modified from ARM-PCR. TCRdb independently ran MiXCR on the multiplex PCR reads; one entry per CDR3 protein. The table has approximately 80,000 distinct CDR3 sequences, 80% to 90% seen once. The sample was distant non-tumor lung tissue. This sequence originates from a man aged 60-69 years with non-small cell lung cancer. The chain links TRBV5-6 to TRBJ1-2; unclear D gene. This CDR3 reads CASSSLWGQFNGYTF. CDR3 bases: TGTGCCAGCAGCTCCCTTTGGGGTCAGTTCAATGGCTACACCTTC.